This paragraph reports one T cell receptor beta chain. The data are from a study of shared clonotypes between healthy human individuals. TCRdb keeps only in-frame clones here, not all; method: immunoSEQ multiplex PCR. This table has 2 million to 2.5 million clones, nearly 97% appearing once. From germline, CDR1 is MGHRA and CDR2 YSYEKL. This CDR3 comprises 17 residues. Trimming removed 1 base from V and 2 bases from J; junction bases left unmatched: 6. The sequence was collected from a man aged 18 to 29 in good health. The V gene is TRBV4-1, the J gene TRBJ2-3, with 10 bases identical to TRBD1. Material for sequencing was naive CD4+ T cells sorted from blood. Sample subset: CD45RA+ positively selected. The CDR3, as DNA: TGCGCCAGCAGCCAAGGACCGGACAGGGGGGCCACAGATACGCAGTATTTT. Translating gives CASSQGPDRGATDTQYF.